Below are 24 T cell receptor beta chains sequenced from a single sample in a study of T cell clonotyping in hematopoietic cell transplantation. Using immunoSEQ multiplex PCR, the repertoire was profiled, and TCRdb retains in-frame clones only, with some absent. The sample has some 9,600 clones; 45% to 55% are singletons. Here the sequenced sample was peripheral blood mononuclear cells, taken 100 days after allogeneic stem cell transplant. The source is a female patient aged 45 to 65 who had an allogeneic stem cell transplant from an unrelated donor, so the T cells may come from the graft donor. Some clones in this sample may be carry-over from other donors' samples.

This clone was counted a few times. The chain joins TRBV30 to TRBJ1-5, with a possible D match to TRBD1 (5 bases). This CDR3 has 13 residues. Deletions cut 5 bases from V and 3 bases from J, with 11 bases between. Germline V gives CDR1 GTSNPN, CDR2 SVGIG (reference sequence). The CDR3: CAWGRGTNQPQHF. CDR3 DNA sequence: TGTGCCTGGGGCCGGGGGACCAATCAGCCCCAGCATTTT.

V gene TRBV6-6 combines with J gene TRBJ1-3, with 11 bases matching TRBD2. Near its end, the DNA agrees better with TRBJ2-2, so the J call may be wrong. The CDR3 runs to 14 residues. Germline V lookup: CDR1 MNHNY, CDR2 SVGAGI (reference sequence). CDR3 DNA sequence: TGTGCCACCGGACTAGCGGGGAACACCGGGGAGCTGTTTTTT. It encodes CATGLAGNTGELFF.

The CDR3 loop is CASSESSSGETQYF. CDR3 DNA sequence: TGTGCCAGCAGTGAAAGTAGTAGCGGAGAGACCCAGTACTTC. The V gene is TRBV6-1, the J gene TRBJ2-5, with a tentative D call TRBD2 (6 bases). Trimming pared 2 bases from V and 4 bases from J, leaving 11 bases between. The germline V gene encodes CDR1 MNHNS and CDR2 SASEGT. This CDR3 is 14 amino acids long.

This rearrangement joins TRBV30 to TRBJ1-1; 9 bases match TRBD1. With V trimmed by 5 bases and J by 3 bases, 4 bases remained unmatched. The CDR3 length is 13 residues. Germline CDR1 reads GTSNPN; CDR2 reads SVGIG (reference sequence). CDR3 residues: CAWAQGAHTEAFF. As DNA, the CDR3 is TGTGCCTGGGCACAGGGGGCGCACACTGAAGCTTTCTTT.

V usage is TRBV29-1 and J usage is TRBJ1-4; the D gene is possibly TRBD1 (6 bases). V was clipped by 4 bases and J by 6 bases, with 6 bases between them. The length of the CDR3 is 11 residues. The germline V gene has CDR1 SQVTM and CDR2 ANQGSEA. CDR3 sequence: CSVAGDEKLFF. The CDR3 bases are TGCAGCGTTGCAGGGGATGAAAAACTGTTTTTT. The full variable domain, its missing parts supplied by reference TRBV29-1 and TRBJ1-4, is SAVISQKPSRDICQRGTSLTIQCQVDSQVTMMFWYRQQPGQSLTLIATANQGSEATYESGFVIDKFPISRPNLTFSTLTVSNMSPEDSSIYLCSVAGDEKLFFGSGTQLSVL.

CDR3: CASSYRQGADTDTQYF. In nucleotides, the CDR3 is TGTGCCAGCAGTTACAGGCAGGGGGCGGACACAGATACGCAGTATTTT. The chain links TRBV6-5 to TRBJ2-3; 8 bases are a match to TRBD1. The CDR3 has 16 amino acids. V trimming: 2 bases; J trimming: 2 bases; junction bases outside the gene matches: 6. The V gene's germline CDR1 is MNHEY and CDR2 SVGAGI.

This clone ranks as medium-sized (0.01 to 0.1%). V gene TRBV7-9 combines with J gene TRBJ1-1; D gene uncertain. CDR1 and CDR2 from the germline V gene are SEHNR and FQNEAQ (reference sequence). V was cut by 10 bases and J by 1 base, with 13 bases left in between. The CDR3 contains 13 residues. CDR3 loop: CAIVTGGNTEAFF. The CDR3 nucleotides are TGTGCCATCGTGACCGGTGGGAACACTGAAGCTTTCTTT.

This clone turned up a few times. CDR3 protein: CASSTTGTDTQYF. CDR3 in DNA: TGTGCCAGTAGTACAACAGGGACAGATACGCAGTATTTT. V and J are TRBV19 and TRBJ2-3; the D gene is possibly TRBD1 (6 bases). Trimming took 4 bases from V and 3 from J, leaving 8 bases between them. Germline V lookup: CDR1 LNHDA, CDR2 SQIVND (reference sequence). The CDR3 totals 13 residues.

V is TRBV30 and J is TRBJ2-1; 8 bases match TRBD1. CDR1 is GTSNPN and CDR2 is SVGIG in the germline V gene (reference sequence). The trim removed 2 bases at V and 7 bases at J, leaving 13 bases unmatched. CDR3 length: 16 amino acids. The CDR3 sequence: CAWSPSPRDRLNEQFF. The CDR3 DNA sequence: TGTGCCTGGAGTCCAAGTCCCCGGGACAGGCTGAATGAGCAGTTCTTC.

This clone was seen more than once but under ten times. CDR3 loop: CASSYSGRTQYF. The DNA of the CDR3 is TGTGCCAGCAGTTACTCTGGCCGGACCCAGTACTTC. The chain employs TRBV6-5 and TRBJ2-5, with D hard to call. The CDR3 totals 12 residues. Germline CDR1 reads MNHEY; CDR2 reads SVGAGI. With 0 bases removed from V and 7 bases from J, the gap between germline ends came to 6 bases.

This chain connects TRBV30 to TRBJ1-1, with D unclear. Trimming pared 2 bases from V and 2 bases from J, leaving 12 bases between. In germline, CDR1 is GTSNPN, CDR2 SVGIG (reference sequence). The CDR3 spans 14 residues. CDR3 region: CAWSLGQSNTEAFF. Written as DNA, the CDR3 is TGTGCCTGGAGTTTAGGGCAGTCAAACACTGAAGCTTTCTTT.

V usage is TRBV6-5 and J usage is TRBJ1-4; D remains unclear. The CDR3 has 15 amino acids. The germline V and J ends were trimmed by 6 bases and 0 bases, with 11 bases remaining between them. Germline V gene sequence: CDR1 MNHEY, CDR2 SVGAGI. DNA of the CDR3: TGTGCCAGCAGCCCCGACGGAGCAACTAATGAAAAACTGTTTTTT. Residues: CASSPDGATNEKLFF.

This clone was seen only a few times. As DNA, the CDR3 is TGTGCCAGCAGCTCGCCGGGTTCCTACAATGAGCAGTTCTTC. It specifies CASSSPGSYNEQFF. The rearrangement links TRBV7-6 to TRBJ2-1; no definite D call. The CDR3 extends over 14 amino acids. Germline values: CDR1 SGHVS, CDR2 FNYEAQ. The germline V and J ends were trimmed by 4 bases and 1 base, with 8 bases remaining between them.

This chain uses TRBV7-2 with TRBJ1-1, with 10 positions matching TRBD1. Germline CDR1 reads SGHTA; CDR2 reads FQGNSA. Trimming cost V 3 bases and J 6 bases; bases outside gene matches: 4. The CDR3 length is 14 residues. The CDR3 loop is CASSLTGGQSEAFF. CDR3 DNA sequence: TGTGCCAGCAGCTTGACAGGGGGCCAATCTGAAGCTTTCTTT.

The J gene is TRBJ1-3, the V gene TRBV30; D is uncertain. This CDR3 is 13 amino acids long. V lost 0 bases to trimming and J lost 4 bases, with 7 bases between them. The V gene's germline CDR1 is GTSNPN and CDR2 SVGIG (reference sequence). For the CDR3, the DNA is TGTGCCTGGAGTGTAAAAGAGGGAAACACCATATATTTT. Its protein product is CAWSVKEGNTIYF.

The genes are TRBV30 and TRBJ2-5, with D hard to call. Trimming cost V 0 bases and J 5 bases, with 16 bases left between them. The CDR3 runs 15 residues. CDR1 GTSNPN and CDR2 SVGIG come from the germline V gene (reference sequence). The CDR3 sequence is CAWSVRVGRRETQYF. The CDR3 region has the DNA TGTGCCTGGAGTGTACGTGTGGGCCGCCGGGAGACCCAGTACTTC.

V is TRBV29-1 and J is TRBJ2-7; D is ambiguous. Germline V gives CDR1 SQVTM, CDR2 ANQGSEA. Trimming took off 4 bases at V and 4 bases at J, with 2 bases between the two ends. There are 9 residues in the CDR3. The CDR3 region is CSVAYEQYF. CDR3 sequence (DNA): TGCAGCGTTGCGTACGAGCAGTACTTC.

A remark on this clone: One end of the junction does not line up with germline, which may come from a read error. The chain employs TRBV30 and TRBJ2-1, with D tentatively TRBD1 (6 bases). The CDR3 is made up of 14 amino acids. In germline, CDR1 is GTSNPN, CDR2 SVGIG (reference sequence). CDR3 sequence: CAWGVGASYNEQFF. DNA of the CDR3: TGTGCCTGGGGTGTGGGGGCCTCCTACAATGAGCAGTTCTTC.

This clone has a handful of counts. The chain employs TRBV5-1 and TRBJ1-2; weak D call: TRBD1 (5 bases). Trimming left V 4 bases short and J 4 bases short, with 17 bases between. In germline, CDR1 is SGHRS, CDR2 YFSETQ. CDR3 length: 15 residues. The CDR3 spells CASSVAGGGSYGYTF. Written as DNA, the CDR3 is TGCGCCAGCAGCGTAGCCGGTGGGGGGTCCTATGGCTACACCTTC.

This clone was picked up a small number of times. The genes are TRBV11-2 and TRBJ2-1; D possibly corresponds to TRBD2 (5 bases). V dropped 5 bases and J dropped 0 bases, with 11 bases sitting between them. CDR1 and CDR2 from the germline V gene are SGHAT and FQNNGV. The CDR3 is 15 amino acids. In nucleotides, the CDR3 is TGTGCCAGCAGCAGCGGACGGGCCTCCTACAATGAGCAGTTCTTC. Protein sequence: CASSSGRASYNEQFF.

This chain joins TRBV7-2 and TRBJ2-7, with 7 bases lining up with TRBD2. CDR1 and CDR2 (germline): SGHTA, FQGNSA. V lost 5 bases, J lost 2 bases, and 3 bases stayed unmatched. CDR3 length equals 13 residues. CDR3 loop: CASSEGLTYEQYF. CDR3 bases: TGTGCCAGCAGCGAGGGACTAACCTACGAGCAGTACTTC.

The chain employs TRBV28 and TRBJ2-7; the D is unclear. The ends were cut back, 8 bases at V and 6 bases at J, with 14 bases in the middle. The CDR3 contains 12 residues. Germline V gene lookup returns CDR1 MDHEN and CDR2 SYDVKM. CDR3: CASSTPLGEQYF. The CDR3 DNA reads as TGTGCCAGCTCGACCCCCCTTGGCGAGCAGTACTTC. Using reference TRBV28 and TRBJ2-7 for the parts outside the CDR3, the full variable domain is DVKVTQSSRYLVKRTGEKVFLECVQDMDHENMFWYRQDPGLGLRLIYFSYDVKMKEKGDIPEGYSVSREKKERFSLILESASTNQTSMYLCASSTPLGEQYFGPGTRLTVT.

This clone was recorded a few times. CDR3 bases: TGTGCCAGCAGTAGTCTAGCGGGGGGCACCGGGGAGCTGTTTTTT. Translating it yields CASSSLAGGTGELFF. The V call is TRBV2, the J call TRBJ2-2, with 11 bases that match TRBD2. The CDR3 spans 15 residues. V shed 5 bases and J 4 bases; nucleotides not matched to a gene: 3. The germline V gene encodes CDR1 SNHLY and CDR2 FYNNEI.

This clone was recorded a few times. The chain recombines TRBV7-9 with TRBJ2-7; D perhaps matches TRBD1 (6 bases). Germline CDR1 reads SEHNR; CDR2 reads FQNEAQ (reference sequence). Trimming stripped 5 bases from V and 4 bases from J, with 9 bases between. The CDR3 is 12 residues long. DNA for the CDR3: TGTGCCAGCAGCCCCACAGGGTACGAGCAGTACTTC. Protein sequence: CASSPTGYEQYF.